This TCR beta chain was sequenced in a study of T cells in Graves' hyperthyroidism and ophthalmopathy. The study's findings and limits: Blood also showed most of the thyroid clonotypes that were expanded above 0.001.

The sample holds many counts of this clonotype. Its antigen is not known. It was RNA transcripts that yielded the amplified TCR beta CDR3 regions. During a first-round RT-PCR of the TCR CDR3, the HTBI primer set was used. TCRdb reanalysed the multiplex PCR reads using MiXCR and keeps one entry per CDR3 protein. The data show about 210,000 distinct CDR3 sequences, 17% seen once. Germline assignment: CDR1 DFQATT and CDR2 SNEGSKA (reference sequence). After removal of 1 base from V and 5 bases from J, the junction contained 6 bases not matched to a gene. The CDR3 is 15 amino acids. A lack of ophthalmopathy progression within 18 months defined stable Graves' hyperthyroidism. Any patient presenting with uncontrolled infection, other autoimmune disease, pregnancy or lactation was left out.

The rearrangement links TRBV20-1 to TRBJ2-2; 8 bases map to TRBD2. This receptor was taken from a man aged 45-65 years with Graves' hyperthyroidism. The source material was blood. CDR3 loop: CSARALTSDTGELFF. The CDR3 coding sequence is TGCAGTGCTAGAGCCCTGACTAGCGATACCGGGGAGCTGTTTTTT.